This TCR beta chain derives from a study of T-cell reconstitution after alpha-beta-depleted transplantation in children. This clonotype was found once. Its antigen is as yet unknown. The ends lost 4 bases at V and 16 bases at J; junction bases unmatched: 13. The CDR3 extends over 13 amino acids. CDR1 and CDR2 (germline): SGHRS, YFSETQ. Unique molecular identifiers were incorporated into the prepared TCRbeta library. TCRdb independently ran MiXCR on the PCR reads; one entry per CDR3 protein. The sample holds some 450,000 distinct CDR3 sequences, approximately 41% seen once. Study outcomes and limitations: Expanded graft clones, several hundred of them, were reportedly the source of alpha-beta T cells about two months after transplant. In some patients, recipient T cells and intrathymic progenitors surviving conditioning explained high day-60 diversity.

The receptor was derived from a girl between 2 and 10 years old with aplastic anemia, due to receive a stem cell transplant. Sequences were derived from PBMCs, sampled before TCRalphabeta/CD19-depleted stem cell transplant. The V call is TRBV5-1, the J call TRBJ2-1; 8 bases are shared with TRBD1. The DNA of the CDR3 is TGCGCCAGCAGCGCGGATCCTCAGGGGGCGGCTTTCTTC. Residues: CASSADPQGAAFF.